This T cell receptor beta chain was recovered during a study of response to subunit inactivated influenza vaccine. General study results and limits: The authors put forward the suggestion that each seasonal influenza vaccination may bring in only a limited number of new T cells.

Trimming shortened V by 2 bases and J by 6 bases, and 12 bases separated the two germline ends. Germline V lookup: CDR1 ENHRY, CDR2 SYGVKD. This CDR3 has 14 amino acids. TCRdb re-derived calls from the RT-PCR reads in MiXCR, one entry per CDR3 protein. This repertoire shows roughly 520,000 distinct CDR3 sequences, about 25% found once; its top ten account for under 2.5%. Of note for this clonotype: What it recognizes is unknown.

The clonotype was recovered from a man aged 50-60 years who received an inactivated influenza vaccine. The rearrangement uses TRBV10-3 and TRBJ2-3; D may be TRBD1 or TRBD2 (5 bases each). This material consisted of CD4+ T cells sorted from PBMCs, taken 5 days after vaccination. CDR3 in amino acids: CAISEGGPGDTQYF. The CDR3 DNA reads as TGTGCCATCAGTGAGGGGGGTCCGGGTGATACGCAGTATTTT.